One and the same sample provided the 5 T cell receptor beta chains below, sequenced in a study of blood T cell repertoires in COVID-19 (dated by TCRdb to 2020 to 2021). Libraries were constructed by the immunoSEQ multiplex PCR assay. TCRdb holds this immuneACCESS table with in-frame rearrangements only. Some clones are missing; in checked studies, unresolved V genes explain under half, and the rest has no known cause. Present in this sample are 200,000 to 250,000 clones, 81% of which were seen just once. Together, the top ten hold 8% to 9.5% of the sample. Source material: PBMCs or T cells enriched from blood (not recorded which). The receptors were gathered from a woman between 45 and 60 years old with acute COVID-19.

The V gene is TRBV28, the J gene TRBJ1-5, with 7 bases that match TRBD1. The V and J ends lost 7 bases and 6 bases, in that order; junction bases with no gene match: 9. Germline CDR1 is MDHEN and CDR2 is SYDVKM. The CDR3 totals 14 residues. The CDR3 spells CASTRQGKGQPQHF. The CDR3 nucleotides read TGTGCCAGCACCCGACAGGGAAAGGGTCAGCCCCAGCATTTT.

This clone was seen only once. The chain joins TRBV11-2 to TRBJ1-6, with 7 positions matching TRBD1. This CDR3 is built from 15 residues. V trimming: 0 bases; J trimming: 6 bases; junction bases outside the gene matches: 2. CDR1 and CDR2 (germline): SGHAT, FQNNGV. CDR3: CASSLDPGGNSPLHF. The CDR3 DNA reads as TGTGCCAGCAGCTTAGATCCAGGGGGTAATTCACCCCTCCACTTT.

The V call is TRBV5-1, the J call TRBJ2-7, with 9 positions matching TRBD1. The CDR3 loop spans 16 amino acids. Trimming removed 0 bases from V and 3 bases from J; junction bases left unmatched: 7. Germline loops: CDR1 SGHRS, CDR2 YFSETQ. The CDR3 DNA reads TGCGCCAGCAGCTTGGACTACGACAGGGGGAACTACGAGCAGTACTTC. It is translated as CASSLDYDRGNYEQYF. Full variable domain (outside the CDR3, taken from reference TRBV5-1 and TRBJ2-7): KAGVTQTPRYLIKTRGQQVTLSCSPISGHRSVSWYQQTPGQGLQFLFEYFSETQRNKGNFPGRFSGRQFSNSRSEMNVSTLELGDSALYLCASSLDYDRGNYEQYFGPGTRLTVT.

The chain employs TRBV27 and TRBJ2-5, with 11 positions matching TRBD1. Germline assignment: CDR1 MNHEY and CDR2 SMNVEV (reference sequence). This CDR3 is built from 13 residues. Trimming removed 10 bases from V and 5 bases from J; junction bases left unmatched: 6. The CDR3 is CATGQGAWETQYF. The CDR3 nucleotides read TGTGCCACAGGACAGGGGGCTTGGGAGACCCAGTACTTC.

The J gene is TRBJ1-6, the V gene TRBV28; 8 bases line up with TRBD1. Germline CDR1 and CDR2: MDHEN and SYDVKM. The CDR3 loop spans 16 amino acids. With V trimmed by 6 bases and J by 12 bases, 16 bases remained unmatched. The CDR3 reads CASSHTQGQGKEPLHF. CDR3 bases: TGTGCCAGCAGCCACACGCAAGGACAGGGCAAGGAACCCCTCCACTTT.